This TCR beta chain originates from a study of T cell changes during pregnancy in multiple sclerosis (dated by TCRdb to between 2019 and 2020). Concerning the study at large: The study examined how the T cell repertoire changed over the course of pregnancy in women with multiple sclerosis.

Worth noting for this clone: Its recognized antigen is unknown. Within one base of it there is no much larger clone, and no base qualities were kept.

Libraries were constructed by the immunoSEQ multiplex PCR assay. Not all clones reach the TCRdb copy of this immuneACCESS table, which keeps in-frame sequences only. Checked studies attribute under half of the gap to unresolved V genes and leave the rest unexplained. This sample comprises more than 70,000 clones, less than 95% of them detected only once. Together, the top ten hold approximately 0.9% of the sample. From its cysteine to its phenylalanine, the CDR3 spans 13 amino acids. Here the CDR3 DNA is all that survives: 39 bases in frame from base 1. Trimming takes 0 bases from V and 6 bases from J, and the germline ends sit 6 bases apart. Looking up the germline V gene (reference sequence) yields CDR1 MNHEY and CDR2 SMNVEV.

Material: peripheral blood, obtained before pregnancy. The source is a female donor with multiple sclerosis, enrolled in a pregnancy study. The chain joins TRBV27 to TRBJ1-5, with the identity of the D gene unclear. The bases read TGTGCCAGCAGTTTATCTGCGGGTCAGCCCCAGCATTTT. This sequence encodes CASSLSAGQPQHF.